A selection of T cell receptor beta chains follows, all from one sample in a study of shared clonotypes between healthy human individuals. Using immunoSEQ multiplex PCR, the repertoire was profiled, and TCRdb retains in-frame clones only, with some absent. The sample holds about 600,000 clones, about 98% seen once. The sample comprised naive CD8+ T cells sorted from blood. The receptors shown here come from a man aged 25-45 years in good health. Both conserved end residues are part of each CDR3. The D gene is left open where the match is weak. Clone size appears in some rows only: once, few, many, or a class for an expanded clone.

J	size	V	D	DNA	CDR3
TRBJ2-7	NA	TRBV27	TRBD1	TGTGCCAGCAGTTCCTACAGGGGAGCCTACGAGCAGTACTTC	CASSSYRGAYEQYF
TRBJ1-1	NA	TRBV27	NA	TGTGCCAGCAGTCCCGACGCGGGGACTGAAGCTTTCTTT	CASSPDAGTEAFF
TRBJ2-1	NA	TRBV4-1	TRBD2	TGCGCCAGCAGCCAAGAACTAGCGGGGCGGGAGCAGTTCTTC	CASSQELAGREQFF
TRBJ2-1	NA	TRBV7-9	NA	TGTGCCAGCAGGTTCGGGACGCAGGGACCTACCGGGCAGTTCTTC	CASRFGTQGPTGQFF
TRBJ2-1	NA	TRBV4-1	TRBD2	TGCGCCAGCAGCCTAACTGCGCTAGCGGGAGGTGAGCAGTTCTTC	CASSLTALAGGEQFF
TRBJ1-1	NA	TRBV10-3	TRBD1	TGTGCCACGACAGGGGGCCCGGGTTTGGACACTGAAGCTTTCTTT	CATTGGPGLDTEAFF
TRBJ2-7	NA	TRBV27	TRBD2	TGTGCCAGCAGGGTGGGACTAGGGGTGGGCGAGCAGTACTTC	CASRVGLGVGEQYF
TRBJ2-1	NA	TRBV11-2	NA	TGTGCCAGCAGCGAACACCTCACGGGGTTTGAGCAGTTCTTC	CASSEHLTGFEQFF
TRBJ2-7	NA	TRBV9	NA	TGTGCCAGCAGCGTAGAAGCCTCCTACGAGCAGTACTTC	CASSVEASYEQYF
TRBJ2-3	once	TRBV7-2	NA	TGTGCCAGCAGCGCACCTACGGGGCTGGAGACAGATACGCAGTATTTT	CASSAPTGLETDTQYF
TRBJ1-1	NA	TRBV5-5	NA	TGTGCCAGCAGGCCTCAGGTAGACACTGAAGCTTTCTTT	CASRPQVDTEAFF
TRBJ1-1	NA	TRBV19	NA	TGTGCCAGTAGCAAGTTGAGGGGGAACACTGAAGCTTTCTTT	CASSKLRGNTEAFF
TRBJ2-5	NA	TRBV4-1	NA	TGCGCCAGCAGCCAAGCCTACGACGCTAGCGACCAAGAGACCCAGTACTTC	CASSQAYDASDQETQYF
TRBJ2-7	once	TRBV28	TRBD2	TGTGCCAGCAGTTCCCCCCGGGACGCTAGCGGGGGACTTCCCTACGAGCAGTACTTC	CASSSPRDASGGLPYEQYF